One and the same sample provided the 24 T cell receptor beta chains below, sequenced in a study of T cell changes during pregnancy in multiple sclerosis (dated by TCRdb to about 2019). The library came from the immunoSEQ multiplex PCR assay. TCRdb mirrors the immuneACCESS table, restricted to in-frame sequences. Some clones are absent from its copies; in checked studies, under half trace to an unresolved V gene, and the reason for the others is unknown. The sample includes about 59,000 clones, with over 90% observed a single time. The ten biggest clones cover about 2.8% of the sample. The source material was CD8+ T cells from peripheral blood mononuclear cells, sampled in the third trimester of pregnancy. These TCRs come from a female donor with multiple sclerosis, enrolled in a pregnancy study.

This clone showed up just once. The CDR3 coding sequence is TGTGCCAGCAGCTTGGGTGACATTCAAGAGACCCAGTACTTC. It yields the protein CASSLGDIQETQYF. The chain is built from TRBV5-4 and TRBJ2-5; D not certain. V was clipped by 0 bases and J by 2 bases, with 8 bases between them. Germline CDR1 is SGHNT and CDR2 is YYREEE (reference sequence). The CDR3 has 14 residues.

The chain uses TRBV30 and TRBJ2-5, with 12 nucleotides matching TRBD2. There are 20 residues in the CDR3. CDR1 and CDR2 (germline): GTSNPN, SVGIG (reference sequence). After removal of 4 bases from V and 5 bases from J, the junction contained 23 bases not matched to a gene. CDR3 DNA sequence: TGTGCCTGGAATCTGGGACAGGTCAAGACTAGCGGGAGTTCGGCGGAGACCCAGTACTTC. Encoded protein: CAWNLGQVKTSGSSAETQYF.

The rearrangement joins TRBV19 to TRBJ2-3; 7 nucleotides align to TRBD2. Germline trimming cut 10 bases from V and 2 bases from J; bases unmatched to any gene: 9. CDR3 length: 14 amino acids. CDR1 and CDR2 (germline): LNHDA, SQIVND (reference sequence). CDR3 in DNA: TGTGCCAAACCGGGCGGGACTACCACAGATACGCAGTATTTT. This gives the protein CAKPGGTTTDTQYF.

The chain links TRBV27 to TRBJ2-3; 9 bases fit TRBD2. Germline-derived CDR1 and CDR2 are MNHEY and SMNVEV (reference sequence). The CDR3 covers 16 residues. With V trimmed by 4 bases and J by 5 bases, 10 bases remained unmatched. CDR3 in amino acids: CASSSGGRASLDTQYF. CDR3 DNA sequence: TGTGCCAGCAGTTCAGGCGGGAGGGCTAGCTTAGATACGCAGTATTTT.

The CDR3 DNA follows: TGTGCCAGCAGCTTGGACCGAGTTGGAAACACCATATATTTT. Its translation: CASSLDRVGNTIYF. The gene calls are TRBV5-4 and TRBJ1-3; no firm D call. Trimming stripped 0 bases from V and 3 bases from J, with 7 bases between. This CDR3 has 14 residues. Germline CDR1 and CDR2: SGHNT and YYREEE (reference sequence).

This chain's CDR3 is CSVQGGVSSGNTIYF. CDR3 DNA sequence: TGCAGCGTCCAAGGGGGGGTCAGCTCTGGAAACACCATATATTTT. The chain recombines TRBV29-1 with TRBJ1-3, with a possible D match to TRBD1 (6 bases). Trimming shortened V by 6 bases and J by 0 bases, and 15 bases separated the two germline ends. Per the germline V gene, CDR1 is SQVTM and CDR2 is ANQGSEA. CDR3 length: 15 amino acids.

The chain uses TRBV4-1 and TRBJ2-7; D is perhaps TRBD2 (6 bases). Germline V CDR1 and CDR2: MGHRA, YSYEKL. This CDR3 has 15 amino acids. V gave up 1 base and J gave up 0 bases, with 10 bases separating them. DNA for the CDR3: TGCGCCAGCAGCCAAGTGGGGGACTTCTCCTACGAGCAGTACTTC. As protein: CASSQVGDFSYEQYF.

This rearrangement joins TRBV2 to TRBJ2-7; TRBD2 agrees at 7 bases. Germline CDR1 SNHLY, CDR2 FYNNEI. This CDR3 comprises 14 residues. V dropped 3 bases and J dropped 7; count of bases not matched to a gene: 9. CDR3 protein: CASSELGGLGEQYF. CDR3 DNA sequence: TGTGCCAGCAGTGAGTTGGGGGGGTTGGGAGAGCAGTACTTC.

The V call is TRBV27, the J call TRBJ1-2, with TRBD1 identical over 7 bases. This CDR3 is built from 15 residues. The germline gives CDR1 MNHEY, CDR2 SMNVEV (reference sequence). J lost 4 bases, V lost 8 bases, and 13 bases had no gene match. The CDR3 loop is CASAQTGEPGYGYTF. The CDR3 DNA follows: TGTGCCAGCGCACAAACAGGGGAGCCCGGCTATGGCTACACCTTC.

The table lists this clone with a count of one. CDR3 sequence (DNA): TGTGCCAGCAGCGGAATCGCGGGAGTTGCAGATACGCAGTATTTT. Protein: CASSGIAGVADTQYF. This chain joins TRBV14 and TRBJ2-3, with 7 bases matching TRBD2. The CDR3 runs to 15 residues. V shed 5 bases, J shed 4 bases, and the junction held 9 bases outside the gene matches. CDR1 and CDR2 from the germline V gene are SGHDN and FVKESK. Using reference TRBV14 and TRBJ2-3 for the parts outside the CDR3, the full variable domain is EAGVTQFPSHSVIEKGQTVTLRCDPISGHDNLYWYRRVMGKEIKFLLHFVKESKQDESGMPNNRFLAERTGGTYSTLKVQPAELEDSGVYFCASSGIAGVADTQYFGPGTRLTVL.

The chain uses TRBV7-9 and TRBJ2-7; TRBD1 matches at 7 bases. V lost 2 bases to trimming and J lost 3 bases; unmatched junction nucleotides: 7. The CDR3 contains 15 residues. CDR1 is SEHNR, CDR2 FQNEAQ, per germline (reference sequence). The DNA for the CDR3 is TGTGCCAGCAGCTTACCCGGGACAGCGTACTACGAGCAGTACTTC. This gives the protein CASSLPGTAYYEQYF.

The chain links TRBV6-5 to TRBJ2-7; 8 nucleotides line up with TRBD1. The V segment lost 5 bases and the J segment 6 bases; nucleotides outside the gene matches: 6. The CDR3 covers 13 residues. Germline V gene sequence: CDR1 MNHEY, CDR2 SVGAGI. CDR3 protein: CASSKGQAIEQYF. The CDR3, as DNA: TGTGCCAGCAGTAAGGGACAGGCGATCGAGCAGTACTTC.

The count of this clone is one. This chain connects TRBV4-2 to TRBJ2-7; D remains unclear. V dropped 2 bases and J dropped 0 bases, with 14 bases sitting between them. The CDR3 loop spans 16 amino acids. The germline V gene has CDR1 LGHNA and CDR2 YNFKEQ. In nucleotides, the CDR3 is TGTGCCAGCAGCCAATATTTAAAGGCAGGCTCCTACGAGCAGTACTTC. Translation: CASSQYLKAGSYEQYF.

The CDR3 nucleotides read TGCAGCGTTGTTGAGAAGTCCTACGAGCAGTACTTC. Translating gives CSVVEKSYEQYF. V and J are TRBV29-1 and TRBJ2-7; D call uncertain. In germline, CDR1 is SQVTM, CDR2 ANQGSEA. The germline V and J ends were trimmed by 4 bases and 1 base, with 8 bases remaining between them. The CDR3 sequence is 12 residues long.

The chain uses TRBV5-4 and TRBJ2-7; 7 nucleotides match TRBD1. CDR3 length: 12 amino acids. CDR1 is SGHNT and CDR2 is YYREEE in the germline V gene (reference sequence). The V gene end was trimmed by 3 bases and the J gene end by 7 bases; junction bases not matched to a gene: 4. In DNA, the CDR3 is TGTGCCAGCAGCTCGACAGGGTATGAGCAGTACTTC. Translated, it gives CASSSTGYEQYF. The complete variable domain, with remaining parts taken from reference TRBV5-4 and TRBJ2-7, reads ETGVTQSPTHLIKTRGQQVTLRCSSQSGHNTVSWYQQALGQGPQFIFQYYREEENGRGNFPPRFSGLQFPNYSSELNVNALELDDSALYLCASSSTGYEQYFGPGTRLTVT.

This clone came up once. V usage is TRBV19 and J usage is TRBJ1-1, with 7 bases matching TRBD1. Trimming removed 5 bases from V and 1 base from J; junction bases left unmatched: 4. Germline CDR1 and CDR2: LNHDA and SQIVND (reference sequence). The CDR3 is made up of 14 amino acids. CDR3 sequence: CASSPQGGNTEAFF. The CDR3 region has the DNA TGTGCCAGTAGTCCGCAGGGGGGGAACACTGAAGCTTTCTTT. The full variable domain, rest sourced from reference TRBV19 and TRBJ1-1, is DGGITQSPKYLFRKEGQNVTLSCEQNLNHDAMYWYRQDPGQGLRLIYYSQIVNDFQKGDIAEGYSVSREKKESFPLTVTSAQKNPTAFYLCASSPQGGNTEAFFGQGTRLTVV.

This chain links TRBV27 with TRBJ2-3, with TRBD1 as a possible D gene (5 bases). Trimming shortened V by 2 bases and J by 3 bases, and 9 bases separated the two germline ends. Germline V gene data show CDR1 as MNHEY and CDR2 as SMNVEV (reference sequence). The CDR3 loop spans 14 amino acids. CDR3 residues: CASSLGAATDTQYF. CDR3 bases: TGTGCCAGCAGTTTAGGGGCCGCGACAGATACGCAGTATTTT.

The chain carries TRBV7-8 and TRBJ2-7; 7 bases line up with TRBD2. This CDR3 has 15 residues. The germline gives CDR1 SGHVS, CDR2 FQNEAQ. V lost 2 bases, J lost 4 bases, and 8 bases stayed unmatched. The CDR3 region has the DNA TGTGCCAGCAGCTTATATGGGCGGGAGAGGTACGAGCAGTACTTC. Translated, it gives CASSLYGRERYEQYF.

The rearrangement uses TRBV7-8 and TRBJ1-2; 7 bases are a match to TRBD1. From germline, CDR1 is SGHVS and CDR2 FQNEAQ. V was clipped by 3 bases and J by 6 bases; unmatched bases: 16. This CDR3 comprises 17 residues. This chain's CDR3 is CASSFDRARSMMDGYTF. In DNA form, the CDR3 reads TGTGCCAGCAGCTTCGACAGGGCCCGGAGTATGATGGATGGCTACACCTTC.

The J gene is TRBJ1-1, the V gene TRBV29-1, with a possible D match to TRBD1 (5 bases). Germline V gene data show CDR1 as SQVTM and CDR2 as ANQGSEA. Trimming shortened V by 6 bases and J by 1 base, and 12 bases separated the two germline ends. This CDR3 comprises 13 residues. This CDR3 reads CSVLSTENTEAFF. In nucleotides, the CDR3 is TGCAGCGTCTTATCGACAGAGAACACTGAAGCTTTCTTT.

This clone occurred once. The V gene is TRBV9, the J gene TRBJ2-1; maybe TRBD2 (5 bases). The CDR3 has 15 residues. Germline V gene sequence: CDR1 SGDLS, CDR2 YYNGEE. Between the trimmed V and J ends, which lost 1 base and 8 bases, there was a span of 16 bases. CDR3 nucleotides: TGTGCCAGCAGCGTACGCCGGGTCCCCGGGGATGAGCAGTTCTTC. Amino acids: CASSVRRVPGDEQFF.

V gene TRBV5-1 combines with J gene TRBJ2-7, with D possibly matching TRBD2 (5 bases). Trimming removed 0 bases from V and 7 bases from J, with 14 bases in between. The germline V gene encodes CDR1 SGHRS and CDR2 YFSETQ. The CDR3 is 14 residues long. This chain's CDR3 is CASSLGGSGEEQYF. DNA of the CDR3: TGCGCCAGCAGCTTGGGGGGTTCCGGGGAAGAGCAGTACTTC.

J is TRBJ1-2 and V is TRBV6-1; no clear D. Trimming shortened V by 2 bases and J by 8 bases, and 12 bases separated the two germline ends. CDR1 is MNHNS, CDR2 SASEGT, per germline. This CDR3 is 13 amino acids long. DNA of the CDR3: TGTGCCAGCAGTGAAATGGGCAGGAAGGGCTACACCTTC. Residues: CASSEMGRKGYTF.

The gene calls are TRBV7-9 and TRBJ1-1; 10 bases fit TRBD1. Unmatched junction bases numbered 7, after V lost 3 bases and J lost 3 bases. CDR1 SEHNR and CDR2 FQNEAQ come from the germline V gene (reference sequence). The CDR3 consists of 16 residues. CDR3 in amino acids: CASSLTGGSSYTEAFF. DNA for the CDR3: TGTGCCAGCAGCTTGACAGGGGGCTCTTCGTACACTGAAGCTTTCTTT.